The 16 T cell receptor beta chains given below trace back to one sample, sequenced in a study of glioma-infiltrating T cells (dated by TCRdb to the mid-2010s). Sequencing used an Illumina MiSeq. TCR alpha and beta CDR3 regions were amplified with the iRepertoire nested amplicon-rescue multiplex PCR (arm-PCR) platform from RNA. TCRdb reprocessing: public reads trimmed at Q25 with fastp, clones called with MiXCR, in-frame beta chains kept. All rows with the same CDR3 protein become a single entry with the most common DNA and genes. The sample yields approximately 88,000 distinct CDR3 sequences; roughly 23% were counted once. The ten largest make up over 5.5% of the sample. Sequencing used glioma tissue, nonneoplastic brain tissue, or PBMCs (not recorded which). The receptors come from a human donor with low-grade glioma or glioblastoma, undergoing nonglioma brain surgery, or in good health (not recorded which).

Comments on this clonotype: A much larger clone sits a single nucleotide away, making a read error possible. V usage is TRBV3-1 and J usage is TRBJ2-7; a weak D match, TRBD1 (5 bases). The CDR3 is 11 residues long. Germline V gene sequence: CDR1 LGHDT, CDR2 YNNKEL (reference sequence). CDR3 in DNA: TGTGCCAGCAGCCTGGGGCCCGAGCAGTGCTTC. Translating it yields CASSLGPEQCF.

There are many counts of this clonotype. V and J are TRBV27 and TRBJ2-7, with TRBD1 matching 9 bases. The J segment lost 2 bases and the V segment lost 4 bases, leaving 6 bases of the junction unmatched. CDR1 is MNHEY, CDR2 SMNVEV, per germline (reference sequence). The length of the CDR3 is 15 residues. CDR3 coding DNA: TGTGCCAGCAGTTCTGGGGACAGGGTGGCCTACGAGCAGTACTTC. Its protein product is CASSSGDRVAYEQYF.

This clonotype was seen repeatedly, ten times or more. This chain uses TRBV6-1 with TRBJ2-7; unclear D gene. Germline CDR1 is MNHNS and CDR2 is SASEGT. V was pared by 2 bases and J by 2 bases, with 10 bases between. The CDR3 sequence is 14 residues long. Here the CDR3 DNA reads TGTGCCAGCAGTGAAAGCATCGTAGCCTACGAGCAGTACTTC. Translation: CASSESIVAYEQYF.

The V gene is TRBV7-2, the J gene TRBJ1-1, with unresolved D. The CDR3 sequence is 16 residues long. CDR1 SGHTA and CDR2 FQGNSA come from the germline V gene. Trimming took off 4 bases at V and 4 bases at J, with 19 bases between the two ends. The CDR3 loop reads CASSSISGLGSTEAFF. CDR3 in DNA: TGTGCCAGCAGCTCAATCTCGGGTTTGGGGAGCACTGAAGCTTTCTTT.

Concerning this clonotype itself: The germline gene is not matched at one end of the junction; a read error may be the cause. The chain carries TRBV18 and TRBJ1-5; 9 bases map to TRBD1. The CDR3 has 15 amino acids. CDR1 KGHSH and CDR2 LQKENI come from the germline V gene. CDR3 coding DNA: TGTGCCAGCTCGGCCGGGACAGGGACAAATCAGCACCAGCATTTT. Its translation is CASSAGTGTNQHQHF.

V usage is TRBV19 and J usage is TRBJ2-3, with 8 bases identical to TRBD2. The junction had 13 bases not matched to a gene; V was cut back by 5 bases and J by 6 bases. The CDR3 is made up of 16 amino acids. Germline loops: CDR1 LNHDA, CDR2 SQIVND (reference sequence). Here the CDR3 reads CASSSHMAGGEDTQYF. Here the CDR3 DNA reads TGTGCCAGTAGTTCACACATGGCGGGGGGAGAGGATACGCAGTATTTT.

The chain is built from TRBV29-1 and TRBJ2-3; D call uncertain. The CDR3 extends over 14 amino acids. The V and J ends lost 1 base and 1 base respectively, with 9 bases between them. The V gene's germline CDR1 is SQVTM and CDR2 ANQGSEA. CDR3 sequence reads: CSVEVRKRTDTQYF. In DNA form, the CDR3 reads TGCAGCGTTGAAGTGCGGAAGCGCACAGATACGCAGTATTTT.

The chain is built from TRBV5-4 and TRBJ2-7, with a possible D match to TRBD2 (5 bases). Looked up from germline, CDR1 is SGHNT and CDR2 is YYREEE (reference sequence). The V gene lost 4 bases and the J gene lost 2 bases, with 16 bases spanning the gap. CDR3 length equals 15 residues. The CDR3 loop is CASSPYREPPYEQYF. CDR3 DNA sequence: TGTGCCAGCAGCCCCTATAGGGAGCCTCCCTACGAGCAGTACTTC.

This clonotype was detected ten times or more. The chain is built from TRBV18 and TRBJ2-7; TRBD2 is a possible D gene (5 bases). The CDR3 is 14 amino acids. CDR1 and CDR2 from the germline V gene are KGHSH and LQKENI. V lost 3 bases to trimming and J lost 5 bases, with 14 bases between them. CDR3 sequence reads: CASSPVAGWHEQYF. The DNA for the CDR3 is TGTGCCAGCTCACCTGTTGCGGGTTGGCACGAGCAGTACTTC. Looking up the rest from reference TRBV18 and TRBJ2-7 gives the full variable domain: NAGVMQNPRHLVRRRGQEARLRCSPMKGHSHVYWYRQLPEEGLKFMVYLQKENIIDESGMPKERFSAEFPKEGPSILRIQQVVRGDSAAYFCASSPVAGWHEQYFGPGTRLTVT.

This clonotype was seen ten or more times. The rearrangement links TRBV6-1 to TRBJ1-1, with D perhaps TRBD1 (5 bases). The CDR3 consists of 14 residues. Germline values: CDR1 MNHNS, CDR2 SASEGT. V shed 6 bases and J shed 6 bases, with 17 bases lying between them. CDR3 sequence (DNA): TGTGCCAGCAGCACGCCTAGGGGAGTCGCTGAAGCTTTCTTT. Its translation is CASSTPRGVAEAFF.

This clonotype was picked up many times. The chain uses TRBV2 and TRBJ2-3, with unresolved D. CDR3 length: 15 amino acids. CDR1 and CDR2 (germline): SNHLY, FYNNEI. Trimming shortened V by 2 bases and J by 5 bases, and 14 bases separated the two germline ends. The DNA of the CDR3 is TGTGCCAGCAGTGAAACAAGACTCGGAAAAGATACGCAGTATTTT. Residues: CASSETRLGKDTQYF.

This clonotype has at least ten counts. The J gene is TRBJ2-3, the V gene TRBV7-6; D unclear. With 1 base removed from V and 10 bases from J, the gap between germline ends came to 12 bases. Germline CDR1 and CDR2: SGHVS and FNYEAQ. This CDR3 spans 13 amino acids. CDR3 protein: CASSLGRLRAQYF. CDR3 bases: TGTGCCAGCAGCTTAGGCAGACTGAGAGCGCAGTATTTT. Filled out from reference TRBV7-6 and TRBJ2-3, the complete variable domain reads GAGVSQSPRYKVTKRGQDVALRCDPISGHVSLYWYRQALGQGPEFLTYFNYEAQQDKSGLPNDRFSAERPEGSISTLTIQRTEQRDSAMYRCASSLGRLRAQYFGPGTRLTVL.

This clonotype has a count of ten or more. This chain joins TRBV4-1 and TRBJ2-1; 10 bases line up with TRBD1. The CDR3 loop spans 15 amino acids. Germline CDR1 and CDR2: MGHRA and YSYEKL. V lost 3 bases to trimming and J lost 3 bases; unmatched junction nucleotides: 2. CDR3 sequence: CASSQTGGHYNEQFF. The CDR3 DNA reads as TGCGCCAGCAGCCAGACAGGGGGCCACTACAATGAGCAGTTCTTC.

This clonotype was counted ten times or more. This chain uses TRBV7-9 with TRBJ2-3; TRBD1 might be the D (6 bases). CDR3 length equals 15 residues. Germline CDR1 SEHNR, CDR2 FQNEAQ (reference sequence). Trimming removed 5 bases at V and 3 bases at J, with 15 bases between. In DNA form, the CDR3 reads TGTGCCAGCAGCCACCACAGGGCACGGACAGATACGCAGTATTTT. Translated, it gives CASSHHRARTDTQYF.

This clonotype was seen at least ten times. CDR3 bases: TGTGCCAGCAGCCGTAGCGGGGGCACAGATACGCAGTATTTT. This sequence encodes CASSRSGGTDTQYF. This rearrangement joins TRBV7-2 to TRBJ2-3, with 8 bases fitting TRBD2. Germline loops: CDR1 SGHTA, CDR2 FQGNSA. Unmatched junction bases numbered 2, after V lost 5 bases and J lost 1 base. This CDR3 spans 14 amino acids.

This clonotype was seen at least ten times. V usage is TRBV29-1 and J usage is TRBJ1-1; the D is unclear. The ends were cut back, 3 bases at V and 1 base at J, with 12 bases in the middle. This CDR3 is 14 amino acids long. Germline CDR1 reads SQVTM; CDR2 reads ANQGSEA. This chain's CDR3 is CSVDGRVRNTEAFF. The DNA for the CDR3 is TGCAGCGTTGATGGGAGGGTACGGAACACTGAAGCTTTCTTT.